This TCR beta chain was identified in a study of cytomegalovirus exposure and HLA in healthy donors. The PCR had 60 Vbeta and 13 Jbeta primers. Using immunoSEQ multiplex PCR, the repertoire was profiled, and TCRdb retains in-frame clones only, with some absent. The table has about 110,000 clones, more than 70% seen once. Trimming took 7 bases from V and 5 from J; bases not matched to a gene: 6. The CDR3 has 13 residues. Germline assignment: CDR1 SGDLS and CDR2 YYNGEE. The sequencing input was PBMCs. The receptor's source is a man aged 35 to 55 in good health and CMV-seronegative. The chain has TRBV9 and TRBJ2-5; TRBD2 agrees at 9 bases. The CDR3 spells CASGGLALETQYF. The CDR3 DNA reads as TGTGCCAGCGGGGGACTAGCTTTGGAGACCCAGTACTTC. Together with reference TRBV9 and TRBJ2-5, the CDR3 gives the full variable domain: DSGVTQTPKHLITATGQRVTLRCSPRSGDLSVYWYQQSLDQGLQFLIQYYNGEERAKGNILERFSAQQFPDLHSELNLSSLELGDSALYFCASGGLALETQYFGPGTRLLVL.